The 28 T cell receptor beta chains reported below all come from one sample, sequenced in a study of blood T cells in healthy people across ages. A J-beta primer mix and a sample-barcoded 5' primer were used in a second PCR of about 7 to 12 cycles. TCRdb reanalysed the 5' RACE reads using MiXCR and keeps one entry per CDR3 protein. The repertoire holds more than 1.4 million distinct CDR3 sequences, with approximately 42% as singletons. Sequencing input: blood. Receptors were obtained from a young woman in good health.

The V and J genes are TRBV5-6 and TRBJ1-2, with D unresolved. Per germline, CDR1 SGHDT and CDR2 YYEEEE. Between the trimmed V and J ends, which lost 0 bases and 4 bases, there was a span of 13 bases. The CDR3 has 15 amino acids. The CDR3: CASSLGHRLGYGYTF. The CDR3 DNA reads TGTGCCAGCAGCTTGGGGCACCGACTAGGCTATGGCTACACCTTC.

This clonotype was counted once. This sequence joins TRBV4-2 and TRBJ2-1, with D unresolved. TRBJ2-7 explains the end of the DNA better; the J call may be wrong. This CDR3 is built from 14 residues. Germline CDR1 LGHNA, CDR2 YNFKEQ. CDR3 coding DNA: TGTGCCAGCAGCCATCGCCTCCAATACAATGAGCAGTACTTC. Encoded protein: CASSHRLQYNEQYF.

This clonotype turned up a few times. V and J are TRBV10-3 and TRBJ2-3, with 9 positions matching TRBD2. The CDR3 length is 16 residues. J gave up 3 bases and V 2 bases, and 6 bases lay outside the gene matches. Germline CDR1 is ENHRY and CDR2 is SYGVKD. CDR3 in DNA: TGTGCCATCAGTGAGGGCCCTAGCGGGATGACAGATACGCAGTATTTT. Translation gives CAISEGPSGMTDTQYF.

This clonotype came up a few times. The chain couples TRBV25-1 to TRBJ2-5, with D unresolved. V was pared by 10 bases and J by 0 bases, with 12 bases between. The CDR3 is 13 amino acids. Germline V gene sequence: CDR1 MGHDK, CDR2 SYGVNS. The CDR3 bases are TGTGCCACCGAGAGACCCGACCAAGAGACCCAGTACTTC. Translation gives CATERPDQETQYF. Using reference TRBV25-1 and TRBJ2-5 for the parts outside the CDR3, the full variable domain is EADIYQTPRYLVIGTGKKITLECSQTMGHDKMYWYQQDPGMELHLIHYSYGVNSTEKGDLSSESTVSRIRTEHFPLTLESARPSHTSQYLCATERPDQETQYFGPGTRLLVL.

In its sample, this clonotype was seen a few times. The chain uses TRBV7-6 and TRBJ2-2, with TRBD1 as a possible D gene (5 bases). CDR3 length equals 15 residues. Germline assignment: CDR1 SGHVS and CDR2 FNYEAQ. The germline V and J ends were trimmed by 5 bases and 1 base, with 11 bases remaining between them. CDR3 bases: TGTGCCAGCAGCCTCCAGACAGAGAACACCGGGGAGCTGTTTTTT. It specifies CASSLQTENTGELFF.

This clonotype was recorded a few times. The chain carries TRBV20-1 and TRBJ1-2; D is possibly TRBD1 (5 bases). V was cut by 3 bases and J by 6 bases, with 20 bases left in between. The germline V gene encodes CDR1 DFQATT and CDR2 SNEGSKA (reference sequence). The CDR3 totals 15 residues. The CDR3 spells CSASPGTKEGHGYTF. CDR3 in DNA: TGCAGTGCTAGTCCGGGGACTAAGGAGGGACATGGCTACACCTTC.

The V gene is TRBV4-2, the J gene TRBJ2-7; D is unclear. This CDR3 has 15 residues. V lost 0 bases, J lost 5 bases, and 14 bases lay in between. Looked up from germline, CDR1 is LGHNA and CDR2 is YNFKEQ. In DNA, the CDR3 is TGTGCCAGCAGCCAAGATACATCGGCGGCAAACGAGCAGTACTTC. Amino acids: CASSQDTSAANEQYF.

This clonotype showed up just a few times. This chain connects TRBV4-1 to TRBJ2-1, with TRBD1 as a possible D gene (6 bases). The CDR3 is 13 amino acids. Trimming stripped 4 bases from V and 7 bases from J, with 11 bases between. CDR1 and CDR2 from the germline V gene are MGHRA and YSYEKL. The CDR3 bases are TGCGCCAGCAGCCGTATGGGGGCAAATGAGCAGTTCTTC. This gives the protein CASSRMGANEQFF.

The gene calls are TRBV11-2 and TRBJ2-4; 11 bases match TRBD2. The closer fit of TRBJ2-7 to the DNA end suggests the J call may be wrong. Germline CDR1 is SGHAT and CDR2 is FQNNGV. The CDR3 loop spans 15 amino acids. The CDR3 reads CASSIYTSGSYEQYF. The CDR3 DNA reads TGTGCCAGTAGTATTTATACTAGCGGGAGCTACGAGCAGTACTTC.

A note on this clonotype: The junction does not match germline at one end; this may be a read error. The genes are TRBV9 and TRBJ2-7, with D hard to call. The CDR3 is made up of 11 amino acids. Germline CDR1 reads SGDLS; CDR2 reads YYNGEE. DNA for the CDR3: TGTGCCAGCAGCCCGGCCTACGAGCGGTACTTC. This translates into CASSPAYERYF.

Only a few counts were recorded for this clonotype. This chain connects TRBV20-1 to TRBJ2-6, with D possibly being TRBD1 (6 bases). CDR1 DFQATT and CDR2 SNEGSKA come from the germline V gene (reference sequence). This CDR3 has 15 residues. Trimming cost V 2 bases and J 1 base, with 9 bases left between them. Written as DNA, the CDR3 is TGCAGTGCTAGAAGTACAGGGTCTGGGGCCAACGTCCTGACTTTC. Amino acid sequence: CSARSTGSGANVLTF.

This clonotype has only a few counts. The chain uses TRBV12-3 or TRBV12-4 and TRBJ2-7; 11 bases fit TRBD2. The junction had 5 bases not matched to a gene; V was cut back by 6 bases and J by 1 base. The CDR3 spans 15 residues. This CDR3 is CASSPASGGSYEQYF. CDR3 sequence (DNA): TGTGCCAGCAGCCCCGCTAGCGGGGGGTCCTACGAGCAGTACTTC.

This clonotype was counted between two and nine times. V usage is TRBV10-2 and J usage is TRBJ2-5; 12 nucleotides match TRBD2. The assigned J gene may be wrong: the sequence end matches TRBJ2-7 better. CDR1 is WSHSY, CDR2 SAAADI, per germline. The length of the CDR3 is 16 residues. CDR3 loop: CASSEMLAGGPYEQYF. The CDR3 DNA reads TGCGCCAGCAGTGAGATGCTAGCGGGGGGGCCGTACGAGCAGTACTTC.

This sequence joins TRBV28 and TRBJ2-7, with D perhaps assigned TRBD1 or TRBD2 (5 bases each). Looked up from germline, CDR1 is MDHEN and CDR2 is SYDVKM. V was clipped by 5 bases and J by 5 bases, with 19 bases between them. The CDR3 covers 15 residues. The CDR3 here is CASSPRDGWRNEQYF. CDR3 sequence (DNA): TGTGCCAGCAGTCCCCGGGACGGTTGGAGGAACGAGCAGTACTTC.

This clonotype was observed a handful of times. The chain couples TRBV5-1 to TRBJ2-7; D perhaps matches TRBD2 (6 bases). The germline V gene has CDR1 SGHRS and CDR2 YFSETQ. The CDR3 loop spans 14 amino acids. The V gene lost 4 bases and the J gene lost 3 bases, with 14 bases spanning the gap. CDR3 nucleotide sequence: TGCGCCAGCAGCGGGGGGACCCTAAACTACGAGCAGTACTTC. Encoded protein: CASSGGTLNYEQYF.

The gene calls are TRBV6-2 or TRBV6-3 and TRBJ1-5; D call uncertain. The V end was cut by 0 bases, the J end by 2 bases, with 14 bases between. This CDR3 has 17 amino acids. The V gene's germline CDR1 is MNHEY and CDR2 SVGEGT. In DNA form, the CDR3 reads TGTGCCAGCAGTTACTCGAGCGGGGAGGGCGGCAATCAGCCCCAGCATTTT. Translated, it gives CASSYSSGEGGNQPQHF.

V and J are TRBV2 and TRBJ2-6; no clear D. The germline V and J ends were trimmed by 9 bases and 0 bases, with 12 bases remaining between them. This CDR3 contains 15 residues. CDR1 is SNHLY, CDR2 FYNNEI, per germline. CDR3 nucleotides: TGTGCCAGTCTCTTCGGGCTCTCTGGGGCCAACGTCCTGACTTTC. This gives the protein CASLFGLSGANVLTF.

This clonotype was observed a handful of times. The rearrangement uses TRBV2 and TRBJ1-2; D unresolved. The length of the CDR3 is 14 residues. CDR1 and CDR2 from the germline V gene are SNHLY and FYNNEI. The V end lost 5 bases, the J end lost 0 bases, and 10 bases lay between the germline ends. This CDR3 is CASSPTSSNYGYTF. The CDR3 nucleotides are TGTGCCAGCAGTCCGACGTCCTCTAACTATGGCTACACCTTC.

This clonotype was detected many times. The J gene is TRBJ2-3, the V gene TRBV29-1; D remains unclear. The CDR3 has 13 residues. Per the germline V gene, CDR1 is SQVTM and CDR2 is ANQGSEA. V was cut by 4 bases and J by 6 bases, with 14 bases left in between. CDR3 loop: CSVGLPAPDTQYF. The CDR3 DNA follows: TGCAGCGTTGGGCTACCCGCCCCCGATACGCAGTATTTT.

This chain uses TRBV20-1 with TRBJ1-4, with no clear D. Germline-derived CDR1 and CDR2 are DFQATT and SNEGSKA (reference sequence). Trimming removed 6 bases at V and 3 bases at J, with 14 bases between. The CDR3 has 14 amino acids. Here the CDR3 DNA reads TGCAGTGCCGAGTCGGCCACTTCTAATGAAAAACTGTTTTTT. Its protein product is CSAESATSNEKLFF.

The chain has TRBV5-1 and TRBJ1-2; 10 bases align to TRBD1. The CDR3 consists of 15 residues. V dropped 4 bases and J dropped 2; count of bases not matched to a gene: 5. Germline V CDR1 and CDR2: SGHRS, YFSETQ. The CDR3 reads CASSGTGEANYGYTF. The CDR3 DNA reads as TGCGCCAGCAGCGGGACAGGGGAAGCAAACTATGGCTACACCTTC.

This clonotype has just a few counts. J is TRBJ2-1 and V is TRBV4-1, with a weak D call TRBD1 (6 bases). Germline CDR1 is MGHRA and CDR2 is YSYEKL. This CDR3 is built from 15 residues. V lost 0 bases and J lost 8, with 14 bases in between. CDR3 DNA sequence: TGCGCCAGCAGCCAAGAGACAGGCCCCATCTATGAGCAGTTCTTC. Its protein is CASSQETGPIYEQFF.

The chain uses TRBV28 and TRBJ2-2; 9 bases align to TRBD1. CDR3 length equals 15 residues. CDR1 is MDHEN, CDR2 SYDVKM, per germline. The J segment lost 4 bases and the V segment lost 4 bases, leaving 4 bases of the junction unmatched. The CDR3 DNA follows: TGTGCCAGCAGTTCGGGACAGGGCCCCACCGGGGAGCTGTTTTTT. It yields the protein CASSSGQGPTGELFF.

This clonotype was observed a few times. This chain joins TRBV27 and TRBJ2-2, with D possibly matching TRBD2 (5 bases). Germline assignment: CDR1 MNHEY and CDR2 SMNVEV (reference sequence). There are 15 residues in the CDR3. Trimming removed 5 bases from V and 1 base from J, with 11 bases in between. CDR3 nucleotide sequence: TGTGCCAGCAGTGGGAGCGGACTGAACACCGGGGAGCTGTTTTTT. It is translated as CASSGSGLNTGELFF.

The gene calls are TRBV28 and TRBJ1-2, with D possibly being TRBD1 (5 bases). Trimming pared 6 bases from V and 4 bases from J, leaving 18 bases between. The CDR3 has 15 residues. Germline V gives CDR1 MDHEN, CDR2 SYDVKM. The CDR3 protein is CASSSSRTYSYGYTF. DNA of the CDR3: TGTGCCAGCAGCTCCTCCCGGACATACAGCTATGGCTACACCTTC.

In nucleotides, the CDR3 is TGTGCCAGCAGTCGGCTTGTTGGGGGTATATCCAATGAGCAGTTCTTC. It encodes CASSRLVGGISNEQFF. This chain uses TRBV11-2 with TRBJ2-1; D is possibly TRBD1 or TRBD2 (5 bases each). With 6 bases removed from V and 6 bases from J, the gap between germline ends came to 21 bases. The length of the CDR3 is 16 residues. Germline CDR1 reads SGHAT; CDR2 reads FQNNGV.

V and J are TRBV9 and TRBJ2-7; no firm D call. This CDR3 has 15 residues. CDR1 SGDLS and CDR2 YYNGEE come from the germline V gene. Trimming shortened V by 0 bases and J by 3 bases, and 13 bases separated the two germline ends. The CDR3 coding sequence is TGTGCCAGCAGCGTAGGACCGCTCCCGAGCTACGAGCAGTACTTC. This gives the protein CASSVGPLPSYEQYF. The full variable domain, with the rest looked up from reference TRBV9 and TRBJ2-7, is DSGVTQTPKHLITATGQRVTLRCSPRSGDLSVYWYQQSLDQGLQFLIQYYNGEERAKGNILERFSAQQFPDLHSELNLSSLELGDSALYFCASSVGPLPSYEQYFGPGTRLTVT.

This clonotype has just a few counts. The chain joins TRBV4-1 to TRBJ1-2; 7 bases are a match to TRBD1. The junction had 11 bases not matched to a gene; V was cut back by 3 bases and J by 4 bases. Looked up from germline, CDR1 is MGHRA and CDR2 is YSYEKL. The CDR3 covers 16 residues. The CDR3 region is CASSHEPGGLSYGYTF. The CDR3 region has the DNA TGCGCCAGCAGCCACGAGCCAGGGGGATTGTCCTATGGCTACACCTTC.